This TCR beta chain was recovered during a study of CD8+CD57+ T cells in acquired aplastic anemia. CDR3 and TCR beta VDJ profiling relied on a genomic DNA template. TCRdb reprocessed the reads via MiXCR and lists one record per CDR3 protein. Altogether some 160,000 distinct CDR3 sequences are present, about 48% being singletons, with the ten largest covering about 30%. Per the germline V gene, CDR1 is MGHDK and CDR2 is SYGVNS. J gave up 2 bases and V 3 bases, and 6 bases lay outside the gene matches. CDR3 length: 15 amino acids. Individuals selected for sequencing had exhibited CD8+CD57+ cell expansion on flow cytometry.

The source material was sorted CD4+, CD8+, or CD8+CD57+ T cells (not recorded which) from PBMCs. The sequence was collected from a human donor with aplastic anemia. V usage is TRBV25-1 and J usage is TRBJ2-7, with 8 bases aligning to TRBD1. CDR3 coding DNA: TGTGCCAGCAGTGATGGGGACAGGAAGACCTACGAGCAGTACTTC. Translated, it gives CASSDGDRKTYEQYF.